What follows are 4 T cell receptor beta chains derived from one specimen sequenced in a study of blood T cells in healthy people across ages. It was with a sample-barcoded 5' primer and a J-beta primer mix that a second PCR of roughly 7 to 12 cycles was run. In TCRdb, the 5' RACE reads were re-called with MiXCR into one record per CDR3 protein. This repertoire shows 650,000 to 1,000,000 distinct CDR3 sequences, 35% to 50% found once; its top ten account for less than 20%. The sequenced sample was blood. These receptor sequences come from a man older than 75 in good health.

The chain is built from TRBV20-1 and TRBJ2-5; 7 positions agree with TRBD1. CDR1 and CDR2 from the germline V gene are DFQATT and SNEGSKA (reference sequence). V trimming: 6 bases; J trimming: 4 bases; junction bases outside the gene matches: 17. This CDR3 has 16 residues. The CDR3 nucleotides are TGCAGTGCGGCGAACCCGGAGACAGGGCGCACAGAGACCCAGTACTTC. Translation gives CSAANPETGRTETQYF.

The chain uses TRBV12-3 or TRBV12-4 and TRBJ2-5; possible D gene TRBD2, 6 bases. V gave up 6 bases and J gave up 1 base, with 15 bases separating them. The CDR3 has 15 residues. CDR3 protein: CASRGGRTTQETQYF. CDR3 bases: TGTGCCAGCAGGGGGGGTCGGACTACCCAAGAGACCCAGTACTTC.

The chain uses TRBV27 and TRBJ2-1; a weak D match, TRBD2 (7 bases). The V end was cut by 6 bases, the J end by 10 bases, with 19 bases between. The CDR3 spans 14 residues. CDR1 and CDR2 (germline): MNHEY, SMNVEV (reference sequence). The CDR3 nucleotides are TGTGCCAGCAGAAAAGGGGGGGTTTCGTGGGAGCAGTTCTTC. Protein product: CASRKGGVSWEQFF.

The J gene is TRBJ1-2, the V gene TRBV29-1, with D unresolved. CDR1 SQVTM and CDR2 ANQGSEA come from the germline V gene. Trimming took 4 bases from V and 0 from J, leaving 9 bases between them. The CDR3 length is 13 residues. CDR3 region: CSVGREANYGYTF. The DNA of the CDR3 is TGCAGCGTTGGCCGGGAAGCTAACTATGGCTACACCTTC.